Sequencing of this TCR beta chain was carried out in a study of blood T cell repertoires in COVID-19. Study information: COVID-19 samples, acute and convalescent, were from the United States, Italy and Spain. PBMCs, B-cell-depleted T cells, or T cells were the source of the cDNA or gDNA that made up the material.

CDR3 length: 14 residues. With 6 bases clipped from V and 7 bases from J, the junction kept 7 bases outside the gene matches. CDR1 and CDR2 from the germline V gene are KGHDR and SFDVKD. This clone showed up just once. Original handling: Reference gene primer amplification gave nucleated cell count estimates. Using immunoSEQ multiplex PCR, the repertoire was profiled, and TCRdb retains in-frame clones only, with some absent. V and J calls and clone size come straight from that table; D and trimming were deduced from the DNA. The sample includes more than 45,000 clones, less than 90% seen only once; the top ten take 25% to 35%.

The source is a human donor in a cohort sampled during active COVID-19. The sequenced sample consisted of peripheral blood. The V gene is TRBV24-1, the J gene TRBJ2-1; TRBD2 matches at 8 bases. The CDR3 reads CATSSARGGNEQFF. The CDR3 coding sequence is TGTGCCACCAGTTCTGCCCGGGGGGGGAATGAGCAGTTCTTC.